This TCR beta chain emerged from a study of blood T cell repertoires in COVID-19. Whole-study context: PBMCs, B-cell-depleted T cells, or T cells were the source of the cDNA or gDNA that made up the material.

Repertoires were generated with immunoSEQ multiplex PCR, while TCRdb's copy carries only in-frame clones and drops some. The sample records 84,000 or so clones, approximately 78% being singletons. Per the germline V gene, CDR1 is MNHEY and CDR2 is SVGAGI. The germline V and J ends were trimmed by 7 bases and 3 bases, with 13 bases remaining between them. The CDR3 extends over 15 amino acids. This TCR derives from a woman aged 80 or over with acute or convalescent COVID-19. The rearrangement uses TRBV6-5 and TRBJ2-6; D possibly corresponds to TRBD1 (5 bases). The specimen was peripheral blood. CDR3 sequence (DNA): TGTGCCAGCACCCAGGGCGGAGTTGGGGCCAACGTCCTGACTTTC. It yields the protein CASTQGGVGANVLTF.